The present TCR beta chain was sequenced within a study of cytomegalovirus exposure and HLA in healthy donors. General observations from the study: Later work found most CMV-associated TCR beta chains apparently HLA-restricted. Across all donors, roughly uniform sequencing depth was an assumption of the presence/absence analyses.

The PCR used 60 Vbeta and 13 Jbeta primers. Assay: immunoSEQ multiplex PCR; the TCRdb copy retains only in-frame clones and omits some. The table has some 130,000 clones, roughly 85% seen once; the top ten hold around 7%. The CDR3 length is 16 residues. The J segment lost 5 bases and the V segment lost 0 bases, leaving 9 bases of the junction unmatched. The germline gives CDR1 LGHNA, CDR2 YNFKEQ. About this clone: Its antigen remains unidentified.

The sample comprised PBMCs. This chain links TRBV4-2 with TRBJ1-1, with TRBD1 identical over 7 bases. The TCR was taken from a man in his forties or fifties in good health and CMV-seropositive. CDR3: CASSQEFLQGNTEAFF. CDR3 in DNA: TGTGCCAGCAGCCAAGAATTTCTACAGGGGAATACTGAAGCTTTCTTT.